Presented here are 21 T cell receptor beta chains from one specimen sequenced in a study of graft-versus-host responses after intestinal transplantation (dated by TCRdb to the early 2020s). Libraries were built with the immunoSEQ multiplex PCR assay. TCRdb provides this immuneACCESS table in a form limited to in-frame rearrangements. Some clones are lacking; in checked studies, under half of them reflect an unresolved V gene, and why the rest are absent is not known. Here the sample has some 6,700 clones; 70% to 90% occur a single time. The ten largest clonotypes hold 4.9% of the sample. This sample comprised PBMCs, obtained around 82 days after transplant. The receptors stem from a human patient who received an intestinal transplant, so some T cells may come from the graft donor.

This clone was picked up one time. The rearrangement joins TRBV7-8 to TRBJ1-5, with D perhaps matching TRBD1 (6 bases). The CDR3 sequence is 17 residues long. V gave up 5 bases and J gave up 2 bases, with 19 bases separating them. Germline V gene data show CDR1 as SGHVS and CDR2 as FQNEAQ. The CDR3 bases are TGTGCCAGCAGCCTTTTTGGGCGCCGACAGGGCAATCAGCCCCAGCATTTT. Encoded protein: CASSLFGRRQGNQPQHF.

The chain recombines TRBV7-3 with TRBJ2-5; the D call may be TRBD1 or TRBD2 (5 bases each). CDR1 SGHTA and CDR2 FQGTGA come from the germline V gene. The V end lost 5 bases, the J end lost 5 bases, and 12 bases lay between the germline ends. CDR3 length equals 13 residues. This chain's CDR3 is CASSPGPRETQYF. The CDR3 DNA reads as TGTGCCAGCAGCCCGGGGCCAAGGGAGACCCAGTACTTC. Looking up the rest from reference TRBV7-3 and TRBJ2-5 gives the full variable domain: GAGVSQTPSNKVTEKGKYVELRCDPISGHTALYWYRQSLGQGPEFLIYFQGTGAADDSGLPNDRFFAVRPEGSVSTLKIQRTERGDSAVYLCASSPGPRETQYFGPGTRLLVL.

This clone was seen only a few times. The rearrangement links TRBV6-1 to TRBJ2-7; TRBD1 matches 8 bases. There are 15 residues in the CDR3. The germline V gene encodes CDR1 MNHNS and CDR2 SASEGT. Trimming removed 0 bases from V and 3 bases from J; junction bases left unmatched: 4. CDR3 in amino acids: CASSEASDRGYEQYF. For the CDR3, the DNA is TGTGCCAGCAGTGAAGCTTCTGACAGGGGCTACGAGCAGTACTTC.

This chain links TRBV15 with TRBJ2-2; 11 nucleotides match TRBD2. Germline CDR1 and CDR2: LNHNV and YYDKDF (reference sequence). The junction had 6 bases not matched to a gene; V was cut back by 2 bases and J by 1 base. The CDR3 extends over 18 amino acids. The CDR3 DNA reads TGTGCCACCAGCAGAAACCTAGCGGGGGGCGGGAACACCGGGGAGCTGTTTTTT. As protein: CATSRNLAGGGNTGELFF.

This chain joins TRBV11-2 and TRBJ1-1; D uncertain. The germline V gene has CDR1 SGHAT and CDR2 FQNNGV. The CDR3 is made up of 13 amino acids. The V gene lost 3 bases and the J gene lost 4 bases, with 9 bases spanning the gap. CDR3 loop: CASSFAESTEAFF. In DNA, the CDR3 is TGTGCCAGCAGCTTTGCAGAATCCACTGAAGCTTTCTTT.

The chain recombines TRBV4-1 with TRBJ2-2; 9 bases line up with TRBD1. Germline values: CDR1 MGHRA, CDR2 YSYEKL. The trim removed 2 bases at V and 1 base at J, leaving 5 bases unmatched. The CDR3 has 17 residues. The CDR3 protein is CASSQKPGQGNTGELFF. The CDR3 DNA sequence: TGCGCCAGCAGCCAAAAGCCGGGACAGGGGAACACCGGGGAGCTGTTTTTT.

This sequence joins TRBV30 and TRBJ1-2; TRBD1 is a possible D gene (5 bases). Trimming removed 3 bases from V and 6 bases from J, with 17 bases in between. This CDR3 comprises 14 residues. Germline CDR1 is GTSNPN and CDR2 is SVGIG (reference sequence). As DNA, the CDR3 is TGTGCCTGGAGGGGGGACTCCCCAGCTGATGGCTACACCTTC. Encoded protein: CAWRGDSPADGYTF.

The V and J genes are TRBV6-1 and TRBJ2-1; the match to TRBD1 covers 10 bases. Germline CDR1 reads MNHNS; CDR2 reads SASEGT. CDR3 size: 15 residues. The V and J ends lost 10 bases and 8 bases, in that order; junction bases with no gene match: 14. Here the CDR3 reads CATPPDRGTTDEQFF. As DNA, the CDR3 is TGTGCCACCCCCCCGGACAGGGGGACTACGGATGAGCAGTTCTTC.

J is TRBJ1-4 and V is TRBV7-3; 7 nucleotides agree with TRBD1. CDR1 is SGHTA and CDR2 is FQGTGA in the germline V gene. The CDR3 is 15 amino acids. The ends lost 5 bases at V and 8 bases at J; junction bases unmatched: 11. CDR3 amino acids: CASSPIRGRGEKLFF. The CDR3 DNA is TGTGCCAGCAGCCCAATCAGGGGGAGGGGGGAAAAACTGTTTTTT. The whole variable domain, filled in from reference TRBV7-3 and TRBJ1-4, reads GAGVSQTPSNKVTEKGKYVELRCDPISGHTALYWYRQSLGQGPEFLIYFQGTGAADDSGLPNDRFFAVRPEGSVSTLKIQRTERGDSAVYLCASSPIRGRGEKLFFGSGTQLSVL.

V gene TRBV4-1 combines with J gene TRBJ1-1; weak D call: TRBD1 (5 bases). The CDR3 is 15 amino acids. Germline CDR1 MGHRA, CDR2 YSYEKL. Trimming removed 5 bases at V and 5 bases at J, with 18 bases between. Here the CDR3 DNA reads TGCGCCAGCAGCTTTCCAAGGGCGGGGGAGACTGAAGCTTTCTTT. This sequence encodes CASSFPRAGETEAFF.

The chain has TRBV23-1 and TRBJ2-7; D perhaps matches TRBD2 (5 bases). TRBV23-1 is identified as an open reading frame with a role that is uncertain. This CDR3 comprises 14 residues. V lost 0 bases to trimming and J lost 4 bases, with 10 bases between them. The CDR3 spells CASSQSGGQYEQYV. The CDR3 DNA reads as TGCGCCAGCAGTCAATCGGGCGGGCAGTACGAGCAGTACGTC.

The chain recombines TRBV5-6 with TRBJ2-6; D gene unclear. Germline assignment: CDR1 SGHDT and CDR2 YYEEEE. Trimming pared 7 bases from V and 5 bases from J, leaving 25 bases between. This CDR3 region has 18 residues. CDR3 region: CASAIANSPQSRANVLTF. CDR3 sequence (DNA): TGTGCCAGCGCAATAGCCAATAGTCCACAAAGTCGGGCCAACGTCCTGACTTTC.

This rearrangement joins TRBV6-5 to TRBJ1-2; 8 nucleotides agree with TRBD1. This CDR3 region has 15 residues. Germline V CDR1 and CDR2: MNHEY, SVGAGI. Trimming cost V 8 bases and J 0 bases; bases outside gene matches: 8. DNA of the CDR3: TGTGCCAGCGGGAAGGACAGGGTCGCTAACTATGGCTACACCTTC. Its translation is CASGKDRVANYGYTF.

In this sample, this clone turned up once. The chain couples TRBV30 to TRBJ1-4; D unresolved. Per the germline V gene, CDR1 is GTSNPN and CDR2 is SVGIG (reference sequence). Trimming shortened V by 6 bases and J by 1 base, and 9 bases separated the two germline ends. CDR3 length: 13 residues. CDR3 loop: CACQKGTNEKLFF. The CDR3 DNA sequence: TGTGCCTGCCAGAAGGGAACTAATGAAAAACTGTTTTTT.

This chain uses TRBV7-3 with TRBJ1-1; tentative D call: TRBD1 (6 bases). Germline V gene sequence: CDR1 SGHTA, CDR2 FQGTGA. Trimming left V 5 bases short and J 0 bases short, with 10 bases between. This CDR3 is built from 14 residues. The CDR3 protein is CASSTGMVNTEAFF. The CDR3 nucleotides read TGTGCCAGCAGCACAGGGATGGTGAACACTGAAGCTTTCTTT.

The chain couples TRBV11-1 to TRBJ2-7; D unclear. Per the germline V gene, CDR1 is SGHAT and CDR2 is FQDESV (reference sequence). The length of the CDR3 is 13 residues. Trimming stripped 0 bases from V and 3 bases from J, with 6 bases between. CDR3 coding DNA: TGTGCCAGCAGCTTAGCAGGAAACTACGAGCAGTACGTC. Residues: CASSLAGNYEQYV.

This clone was observed a handful of times. The CDR3 loop reads CASSLASTDTQYF. CDR3 sequence (DNA): TGTGCCAGCAGCTTAGCCAGCACAGATACGCAGTATTTT. The chain uses TRBV11-3 and TRBJ2-3; D unresolved. Germline CDR1 and CDR2: SGHNT and YENEEA. The V end was cut by 1 base, the J end by 0 bases, with 2 bases between. The CDR3 is made up of 13 amino acids. The whole variable domain, filled in from reference TRBV11-3 and TRBJ2-3, reads EAGVVQSPRYKIIEKKQPVAFWCNPISGHNTLYWYLQNLGQGPELLIRYENEEAVDDSQLPKDRFSAERLKGVDSTLKIQPAELGDSAVYLCASSLASTDTQYFGPGTRLTVL.

The chain has TRBV11-3 and TRBJ2-2, with 10 bases matching TRBD2. With 1 base clipped from V and 2 bases from J, the junction kept 7 bases outside the gene matches. In germline, CDR1 is SGHNT, CDR2 YENEEA. This CDR3 spans 18 amino acids. The CDR3 reads CASSLALLAGHNTGELFF. The CDR3 DNA reads as TGTGCCAGCAGCTTAGCCTTACTAGCGGGGCATAACACCGGGGAGCTGTTTTTT.

The chain combines TRBV6-5 with TRBJ2-7; D not certain. Germline CDR1 is MNHEY and CDR2 is SVGAGI. The CDR3 covers 14 residues. Trimming pared 7 bases from V and 4 bases from J, leaving 17 bases between. The CDR3, as DNA: TGTGCCAGCACAACGCGGACCCGGCGGTACGAGCAGTACTTC. This sequence encodes CASTTRTRRYEQYF.

The chain links TRBV18 to TRBJ2-2, with D perhaps matching TRBD1 or TRBD2 (5 bases each). The CDR3 runs to 17 residues. V gave up 5 bases and J gave up 4 bases, with 20 bases separating them. Germline CDR1 reads KGHSH; CDR2 reads LQKENI. The CDR3 region has the DNA TGTGCCAGCTCATTTTACGAGGGGTCTATTTCCACCGGGGAGCTGTTTTTT. Encoded protein: CASSFYEGSISTGELFF. The full variable domain, its missing parts supplied by reference TRBV18 and TRBJ2-2, is NAGVMQNPRHLVRRRGQEARLRCSPMKGHSHVYWYRQLPEEGLKFMVYLQKENIIDESGMPKERFSAEFPKEGPSILRIQQVVRGDSAAYFCASSFYEGSISTGELFFGEGSRLTVL.

V is TRBV5-1 and J is TRBJ1-1; 8 bases align to TRBD1. The germline CDR1 and CDR2 sequences are SGHRS and YFSETQ. CDR3 length: 14 residues. After removal of 4 bases from V and 1 base from J, the junction contained 3 bases not matched to a gene. The DNA of the CDR3 is TGCGCCAGCAGCATTGACAGGGGGAACACTGAAGCTTTCTTT. Translated, it gives CASSIDRGNTEAFF.